This TCR beta chain was profiled in a study of blood T cell repertoires in COVID-19. Study-wide background: Samples came from the United States, Italy and Spain, spanning acute and convalescent COVID-19. T cells, B-cell-depleted T cells, or PBMCs supplied cDNA or gDNA.

As originally analysed: From reference gene primer amplification, estimates of nucleated cell counts were derived. Sequencing used immunoSEQ multiplex PCR; TCRdb keeps in-frame clones, though not all of them. V, J and clone size are those of that table, while D and trimming were read from the DNA. Seen here are 75,000 to 80,000 clones, under 95% observed once, and the top ten hold under 6%. This CDR3 has 14 residues. CDR1 LNHDA and CDR2 SQIVND come from the germline V gene (reference sequence). V was trimmed by 4 bases and J by 6 bases, leaving 12 bases between them. The chain has TRBV19 and TRBJ1-4; D unresolved. This receptor was identified in a human donor in a cohort sampled during active COVID-19. The sequenced material came from peripheral blood. CDR3: CASSNQAGDEKLFF. CDR3 nucleotide sequence: TGTGCCAGTAGTAACCAGGCCGGGGATGAAAAACTGTTTTTT. The full variable domain, in which reference TRBV19 and TRBJ1-4 provide the parts outside the CDR3, is DGGITQSPKYLFRKEGQNVTLSCEQNLNHDAMYWYRQDPGQGLRLIYYSQIVNDFQKGDIAEGYSVSREKKESFPLTVTSAQKNPTAFYLCASSNQAGDEKLFFGSGTQLSVL.